The 10 T cell receptor beta chains reported below all come from one sample, sequenced in a study of T cell repertoires in ileal Crohn's disease. The table came from immunoSEQ multiplex PCR; TCRdb's copy has only in-frame clones and leaves some out. The profile shows around 8,000 clones, over 75% of them singletons. Sample: ileal tissue. The receptors originated from an adult with Crohn's disease.

The J gene is TRBJ1-2, the V gene TRBV5-1, with 9 nucleotides matching TRBD1. The CDR3 length is 15 residues. Germline CDR1 is SGHRS and CDR2 is YFSETQ. J was trimmed by 2 bases and V by 3 bases; bases with no gene match: 5. The CDR3 nucleotides are TGCGCCAGCAGCTACGGACAGGGGAGAAACTATGGCTACACCTTC. It specifies CASSYGQGRNYGYTF.

The chain uses TRBV11-3 and TRBJ1-1, with unresolved D. The V gene lost 2 bases and the J gene lost 2 bases, with 9 bases spanning the gap. The CDR3 consists of 14 residues. The V gene's germline CDR1 is SGHNT and CDR2 YENEEA. The CDR3 sequence is CASSLSPTNTEAFF. As DNA, the CDR3 is TGTGCCAGCAGCTTATCTCCCACTAACACTGAAGCTTTCTTT.

The rearrangement links TRBV15 to TRBJ2-7; possibly TRBD1 for D (7 bases). Trimming took off 4 bases at V and 6 bases at J, with 13 bases between the two ends. Germline-derived CDR1 and CDR2 are LNHNV and YYDKDF (reference sequence). The CDR3 contains 13 residues. CDR3: CATSTRGAREQYF. The CDR3 DNA follows: TGTGCCACCAGCACCAGGGGGGCTCGCGAGCAGTACTTC. Drawing the rest from reference TRBV15 and TRBJ2-7, the complete variable domain is DAMVIQNPRYQVTQFGKPVTLSCSQTLNHNVMYWYQQKSSQAPKLLFHYYDKDFNNEADTPDNFQSRRPNTSFCFLDIRSPGLGDTAMYLCATSTRGAREQYFGPGTRLTVT.

This clone was counted once. This sequence joins TRBV2 and TRBJ1-6; 7 bases line up with TRBD1. The length of the CDR3 is 13 residues. With 7 bases clipped from V and 5 bases from J, the junction kept 2 bases outside the gene matches. From germline, CDR1 is SNHLY and CDR2 FYNNEI. The CDR3 sequence: CASTGTDNSPLHF. The CDR3 nucleotides are TGTGCCAGCACCGGGACAGATAATTCACCCCTCCACTTT.

With respect to this clone: Other DNA sequences in this specimen translate into the identical CDR3. V gene TRBV6-5 combines with J gene TRBJ1-1; the match to TRBD1 covers 12 bases. The CDR3 has 16 amino acids. Germline CDR1 reads MNHEY; CDR2 reads SVGAGI. V gave up 4 bases and J gave up 4 bases; unmatched junction bases: 7. CDR3 sequence reads: CASSSPGQGAGTEAFF. In DNA, the CDR3 is TGTGCCAGCAGTTCACCGGGACAGGGGGCGGGCACTGAAGCTTTCTTT.

Of note for this clone: A single base separates this from a much larger clone, so it may be a read error. The V gene is TRBV11-2, the J gene TRBJ2-7, with D unclear. There are 11 residues in the CDR3. Germline V lookup: CDR1 SGHAT, CDR2 FQNNGV. V dropped 5 bases and J dropped 3 bases, with 5 bases sitting between them. CDR3 nucleotide sequence: TGTGCCAGCAGCCTCCGCTACGAGCAGTACTTC. Translating it yields CASSLRYEQYF.

The chain couples TRBV6-1 to TRBJ1-1; TRBD1 agrees at 7 bases. J was trimmed by 4 bases and V by 7 bases; bases with no gene match: 12. The CDR3 sequence is 15 residues long. In germline, CDR1 is MNHNS, CDR2 SASEGT. CDR3 loop: CASIKEGGYGTEAFF. CDR3 nucleotides: TGTGCCAGCATTAAAGAAGGGGGCTATGGCACTGAAGCTTTCTTT.

This rearrangement joins TRBV30 to TRBJ2-2; D unresolved. Trimming took off 5 bases at V and 1 base at J, with 14 bases between the two ends. The CDR3 has 15 residues. Germline CDR1 is GTSNPN and CDR2 is SVGIG (reference sequence). The CDR3 DNA reads TGTGCCTGGGGCCCGGTCTCGGGGAACACCGGGGAGCTGTTTTTT. Translation gives CAWGPVSGNTGELFF.

This clone has more than one count but fewer than ten. The genes are TRBV5-1 and TRBJ1-1, with 7 bases matching TRBD1. The junction had 11 bases not matched to a gene; V was cut back by 4 bases and J by 5 bases. CDR1 and CDR2 from the germline V gene are SGHRS and YFSETQ. The CDR3 is 15 residues long. CDR3 sequence (DNA): TGCGCCAGCAGCGTAGATAGGGGGCGAGGGACTGAAGCTTTCTTT. Its translation is CASSVDRGRGTEAFF.

This sequence joins TRBV14 and TRBJ2-4, with D perhaps TRBD2 (6 bases). The CDR3 extends over 16 amino acids. Germline CDR1 and CDR2: SGHDN and FVKESK. Trimming left V 8 bases short and J 6 bases short, with 23 bases between. CDR3 sequence: CASAGRGEKIGNIQYF. In nucleotides, the CDR3 is TGTGCCAGCGCGGGGCGCGGGGAGAAGATAGGAAACATTCAGTACTTC.